The 20 T cell receptor beta chains reported below all come from one sample, sequenced in a study of OX40 agonist ivuxolimab in advanced cancers. Repertoires were generated with immunoSEQ multiplex PCR, while TCRdb's copy carries only in-frame clones and drops some. The sample holds tens of thousands of clones, over 75% seen once. Sample: CD4+ or CD8+ T cells sorted from blood, taken in a trial of the OX40 agonist ivuxolimab. These receptors came from an adult with an advanced solid tumor such as melanoma, head and neck, liver or kidney cancer.

This clone has more than one count but fewer than ten. The chain employs TRBV5-1 and TRBJ2-7, with D unresolved. V lost 0 bases and J 3 bases, leaving 10 bases between the germline ends. Germline CDR1 and CDR2: SGHRS and YFSETQ. The CDR3 has 14 residues. The CDR3, as DNA: TGCGCCAGCAGCTTGGATCCGGGTGGCTACGAGCAGTACTTC. Translating gives CASSLDPGGYEQYF.

This sequence joins TRBV27 and TRBJ1-3; D gene uncertain. Germline assignment: CDR1 MNHEY and CDR2 SMNVEV (reference sequence). CDR3 length: 13 amino acids. V shed 6 bases and J shed 7 bases, with 13 bases lying between them. The CDR3 coding sequence is TGTGCCAGCAGACCCTCCCGGCTCAACACCATATATTTT. Amino acids: CASRPSRLNTIYF.

The J gene is TRBJ2-2, the V gene TRBV21-1; the D segment call TRBD1 is taken from the table without a DNA check. TRBV21-1 is annotated as a pseudogene. There are 16 residues in the CDR3. CDR3 amino acids: CASSKGTGGNTGELFF. CDR3 bases: TGTGCCAGCAGCAAAGGAACAGGGGGGAACACCGGGGAGCTGTTTTTT.

As DNA, the CDR3 is TGTGCCAGCCTCGCCCAGGGGAGGGCTGAAGCTTTCTTT. Amino acids: CASLAQGRAEAFF. The chain employs TRBV6-5 and TRBJ1-1; a possible D gene is TRBD1 (6 bases). This CDR3 has 13 amino acids. Between the trimmed V and J ends, which lost 8 bases and 6 bases, there was a span of 16 bases. From germline, CDR1 is MNHEY and CDR2 SVGAGI.

The gene calls are TRBV5-6 and TRBJ2-4; the D gene is possibly TRBD1 (7 bases). Germline-derived CDR1 and CDR2 are SGHDT and YYEEEE. Trimming pared 2 bases from V and 6 bases from J, leaving 12 bases between. This CDR3 region has 14 residues. In DNA, the CDR3 is TGTGCCAGCAGCTTACGGCAGGGGGGAAACATTCAGTACTTC. It codes for CASSLRQGGNIQYF.

This clone occurred once. This chain uses TRBV7-3 with TRBJ2-3; tentatively, D is TRBD2 (6 bases). Germline assignment: CDR1 SGHTA and CDR2 FQGTGA. V dropped 2 bases and J dropped 4 bases, with 13 bases sitting between them. The CDR3 has 15 amino acids. The CDR3 region has the DNA TGTGCCAGCAGCTTACGGGGGACCTTCGCAGATACGCAGTATTTT. Translated: CASSLRGTFADTQYF.

The sample holds a few counts of this clone. The J gene is TRBJ2-5, the V gene TRBV6-1, with D possibly TRBD1 on 5 matching bases. Looked up from germline, CDR1 is MNHNS and CDR2 is SASEGT. V was trimmed by 1 base and J by 0 bases, leaving 6 bases between them. This CDR3 comprises 14 residues. CDR3 sequence (DNA): TGTGCCAGCAGTGAAGGACAGTACCAAGAGACCCAGTACTTC. Protein: CASSEGQYQETQYF.

This chain uses TRBV6-5 with TRBJ1-2; D is possibly TRBD1 (6 bases). The germline gives CDR1 MNHEY, CDR2 SVGAGI. Trimming cost V 5 bases and J 4 bases, with 14 bases left between them. The CDR3 extends over 14 amino acids. CDR3 in DNA: TGTGCCAGCAGTAGGGCGACAGGCGGCTATGGCTACACCTTC. Protein product: CASSRATGGYGYTF.

The chain couples TRBV13 to TRBJ2-6, with D tentatively TRBD2 (6 bases). The V and J ends lost 8 bases and 1 base respectively, with 6 bases between them. CDR1 is PRHDT, CDR2 FYEKMQ, per germline (reference sequence). This CDR3 has 13 residues. CDR3 bases: TGTGCCAGCGGGAGGTCTGGGGCCAACGTCCTGACTTTC. Translated: CASGRSGANVLTF.

The chain carries TRBV5-1 and TRBJ2-5, with D perhaps matching TRBD2 (6 bases). The CDR3 is made up of 12 amino acids. The germline gives CDR1 SGHRS, CDR2 YFSETQ. Trimming stripped 7 bases from V and 3 bases from J, with 10 bases between. CDR3 sequence reads: CASEGGEETQYF. The CDR3 bases are TGCGCCAGCGAAGGCGGGGAAGAGACCCAGTACTTC.

The J gene is TRBJ1-3, the V gene TRBV7-2; maybe TRBD1 (5 bases). Per germline, CDR1 SGHTA and CDR2 FQGNSA. The CDR3 has 14 residues. V was pared by 2 bases and J by 4 bases, with 9 bases between. CDR3 protein: CASSLQTDGNTIYF. The CDR3 nucleotides are TGTGCCAGCAGCTTACAGACAGACGGAAACACCATATATTTT.

This clone was detected once. The chain employs TRBV7-7 and TRBJ1-4; possible D gene TRBD1, 6 bases. Per germline, CDR1 SSHAT and CDR2 FNYEAQ (reference sequence). The length of the CDR3 is 15 residues. Trimming shortened V by 5 bases and J by 8 bases, and 18 bases separated the two germline ends. The CDR3 spells CASSQRSGAGEKLFF. CDR3 in DNA: TGTGCCAGCAGCCAAAGGTCAGGGGCTGGAGAAAAACTGTTTTTT.

This clone showed up just once. V gene TRBV7-2 combines with J gene TRBJ2-3; D gene unclear. The germline V and J ends were trimmed by 8 bases and 2 bases, with 11 bases remaining between them. Germline V gives CDR1 SGHTA, CDR2 FQGNSA. This CDR3 is built from 13 residues. The CDR3 coding sequence is TGTGCCAGCGGATTACGGGTCACAGATACGCAGTATTTT. Its protein is CASGLRVTDTQYF.

The table lists this clone with a count of one. The chain combines TRBV11-1 with TRBJ1-2; D may be TRBD1 (5 bases). Germline loops: CDR1 SGHAT, CDR2 FQDESV (reference sequence). There are 12 residues in the CDR3. Trimming pared 4 bases from V and 6 bases from J, leaving 9 bases between. The CDR3 protein is CASSSGTNGYTF. CDR3 nucleotides: TGTGCCAGCAGCTCCGGGACGAATGGCTACACCTTC. The full variable domain, completed using reference TRBV11-1 and TRBJ1-2, is EAEVAQSPRYKITEKSQAVAFWCDPISGHATLYWYRQILGQGPELLVQFQDESVVDDSQLPKDRFSAERLKGVDSTLKIQPAELGDSAMYLCASSSGTNGYTFGSGTRLTVV.

The chain couples TRBV10-2 to TRBJ1-2, with 9 bases identical to TRBD1. Germline assignment: CDR1 WSHSY and CDR2 SAAADI. The ends lost 5 bases at V and 7 bases at J; junction bases unmatched: 5. The CDR3 consists of 13 residues. CDR3 sequence (DNA): TGCGCCAGCAGTCTGGGACAGGGTAGTGGCTACACCTTC. It specifies CASSLGQGSGYTF.

CDR3: CASSLMGGDETQYF. The CDR3 nucleotides read TGTGCCAGCAGCTTAATGGGGGGCGACGAGACCCAGTACTTC. The genes are TRBV7-9 and TRBJ2-5; D may correspond to TRBD1 or TRBD2 (6 bases each). Germline V CDR1 and CDR2: SEHNR, FQNEAQ (reference sequence). V dropped 2 bases and J dropped 5 bases, with 12 bases sitting between them. CDR3 length equals 14 residues.

The rearrangement joins TRBV18 to TRBJ2-5, with D maybe TRBD1 (6 bases). CDR1 and CDR2 (germline): KGHSH, LQKENI. The CDR3 is made up of 14 amino acids. Between the trimmed V and J ends, which lost 5 bases and 2 bases, there was a span of 12 bases. CDR3 sequence (DNA): TGTGCCAGCTCAGTTGGACAGATACAAGAGACCCAGTACTTC. Protein product: CASSVGQIQETQYF.

The genes are TRBV6-6 and TRBJ1-2, with TRBD1 identical over 8 bases. CDR3 length equals 14 residues. Germline V gene sequence: CDR1 MNHNY, CDR2 SVGAGI (reference sequence). Trimming removed 7 bases from V and 8 bases from J; junction bases left unmatched: 12. CDR3 nucleotide sequence: TGTGCCAGCATCATCGGGACAGGAGTATGGGGCTACACCTTC. It specifies CASIIGTGVWGYTF.

The chain carries TRBV27 and TRBJ1-2; 7 nucleotides align to TRBD1. With 4 bases clipped from V and 7 bases from J, the junction kept 6 bases outside the gene matches. CDR1 MNHEY and CDR2 SMNVEV come from the germline V gene (reference sequence). The CDR3 runs to 13 residues. The CDR3 DNA sequence: TGTGCCAGCAGTTGGGACAGTTCGACTGGCTACACCTTC. Amino acids: CASSWDSSTGYTF.

The chain combines TRBV25-1 with TRBJ1-3; D may be TRBD1 (5 bases). Trimming removed 5 bases at V and 4 bases at J, with 9 bases between. Germline V CDR1 and CDR2: MGHDK, SYGVNS. The CDR3 runs 13 residues. The CDR3 coding sequence is TGTGCCAGCAGTCGGGGCTCCGGAAACACCATATATTTT. Translation: CASSRGSGNTIYF.